What follows are 2 T cell receptor beta chains derived from one specimen sequenced in a study of T cell responses to AZD1222 COVID-19 vaccine. Profiled with immunoSEQ multiplex PCR; TCRdb holds only in-frame clones, not every one. The sample yields about 27,000 clones, roughly 90% seen once. The specimen comprised peripheral blood, sampled 28 days after the second AZD1222 dose. The receptors were gathered from an adult who received the AZD1222 COVID-19 vaccine.

J is TRBJ1-5 and V is TRBV28; weak D call: TRBD1 (6 bases). This CDR3 contains 12 residues. Trimming removed 6 bases at V and 11 bases at J, with 14 bases between. In germline, CDR1 is MDHEN, CDR2 SYDVKM. This CDR3 reads CASRTGGVAQHF. The CDR3 DNA is TGTGCCAGCAGGACAGGCGGGGTGGCCCAGCATTTT.

The chain uses TRBV3-1 (or the pseudogene TRBV3-2) and TRBJ1-2, with TRBD1 as a possible D gene (6 bases). This CDR3 spans 14 amino acids. V lost 1 base and J 6 bases, leaving 12 bases between the germline ends. The germline V gene has CDR1 LGHDT and CDR2 YNNKEL (reference sequence). The CDR3, as DNA: TGTGCCAGCAGCCAAGTTTTGGGGGCAGATGGCTACACCTTC. This encodes CASSQVLGADGYTF.